This T cell receptor beta chain was observed in a study of CD8 T cells in Susac syndrome. The ends were cut back, 6 bases at V and 2 bases at J, with 10 bases in the middle. The CDR3 length is 14 residues. CDR1 is LGHDT and CDR2 is YNNKEL in the germline V gene (reference sequence). It was with random hexamers that about 0.45 to 1 ug RNA was reverse transcribed. The CDR3 of TCR beta was amplified by immunoSEQ multiplex PCR across 54 Vbeta and 13 Jbeta. MiXCR was run by TCRdb on the immunoSEQ multiplex PCR reads, yielding one entry per CDR3 protein. The profile covers around 160,000 distinct CDR3 sequences, with approximately 92% appearing a single time and 0.13% taken by the ten largest. General observations from the study: The authors acknowledged that the study's TCR sequencing and HLA analysis involved relatively few individuals.

The sequenced target, TCR beta, came from blood CD8+ and CD4+ T cells. TEMRA cells were FACS-enriched, with CD8+ and CD4+ T cells isolated negatively. With respect to this clonotype: Its target is not known.

The chain couples TRBV3-1 to TRBJ2-2; a possible D gene is TRBD1 (6 bases). The TCR originated in a human donor in good health. The sequenced sample was CD4+ T cells from PBMCs. The CDR3 DNA reads TGTGCCAGCAGTTCCGGGACAAACACCGGGGAGCTGTTTTTT. This codes for CASSSGTNTGELFF. Based on the CDR3 plus reference TRBV3-1 and TRBJ2-2, the full variable domain is DTAVSQTPKYLVTQMGNDKSIKCEQNLGHDTMYWYKQDSKKFLKIMFSYNNKELIINETVPNRFSPKSPDKAHLNLHINSLELGDSAVYFCASSSGTNTGELFFGEGSRLTVL.